This T cell receptor beta chain was recovered during a study of blood T cell repertoires in COVID-19. The table came from immunoSEQ multiplex PCR; TCRdb's copy has only in-frame clones and leaves some out. The repertoire holds some 130,000 clones, with around 90% as singletons. Germline assignment: CDR1 MDHEN and CDR2 SYDVKM. This CDR3 has 16 residues. V shed 1 base and J shed 3 bases, with 16 bases lying between them. This clone was seen only once. The chain recombines TRBV28 with TRBJ2-7; D possibly corresponds to TRBD1 (5 bases). Sequenced: peripheral blood. This receptor was obtained from a man in his 60s with COVID-19, enrolled during active disease. CDR3 sequence: CASSLYNDRFRYEQYF. The CDR3, as DNA: TGTGCCAGCAGTTTATACAATGACAGATTCCGCTACGAGCAGTACTTC. Together with reference TRBV28 and TRBJ2-7, the CDR3 gives the full variable domain: DVKVTQSSRYLVKRTGEKVFLECVQDMDHENMFWYRQDPGLGLRLIYFSYDVKMKEKGDIPEGYSVSREKKERFSLILESASTNQTSMYLCASSLYNDRFRYEQYFGPGTRLTVT.